The 23 T cell receptor beta chains below all came from one sample that was sequenced in a study of cytomegalovirus exposure and HLA in healthy donors. The PCR employed 60 Vbeta primers together with 13 Jbeta primers. Clones were read by immunoSEQ multiplex PCR, and TCRdb kept only the in-frame ones, dropping some. The top ten hold more than 1.5% of the sample, which has roughly 150,000 clones, over 70% seen once. The specimen sequenced was PBMCs. These receptors were obtained from a woman aged 18-29 years in good health and CMV-seronegative.

The V gene is TRBV13, the J gene TRBJ2-5; TRBD2 matches 13 bases. The CDR3 length is 16 residues. Per germline, CDR1 PRHDT and CDR2 FYEKMQ (reference sequence). V was pared by 3 bases and J by 0 bases, with 1 base of the junction left unmatched. The CDR3, as DNA: TGTGCCAGCAGCTTGACTAGCGGGGGGCACCAAGAGACCCAGTACTTC. It codes for CASSLTSGGHQETQYF.

The rearrangement links TRBV29-1 to TRBJ2-1; TRBD1 agrees at 10 bases. Germline lookup yields CDR1 SQVTM and CDR2 ANQGSEA. The junction had 9 bases not matched to a gene; V was cut back by 3 bases and J by 7 bases. CDR3 length: 15 residues. The CDR3 coding sequence is TGCAGCGTTGAGGTAGGGACAGGGGATAGGAATGAGCAGTTCTTC. Translating gives CSVEVGTGDRNEQFF.

This clone appeared once. The chain recombines TRBV2 with TRBJ1-6; D unresolved. The germline gives CDR1 SNHLY, CDR2 FYNNEI. V was trimmed by 8 bases and J by 10 bases, leaving 18 bases between them. The CDR3 spans 14 residues. CDR3 in amino acids: CASQTSGSNSPLHF. The CDR3 bases are TGTGCCAGCCAGACGAGCGGTTCGAACTCACCCCTCCACTTT. The variable domain in full, with the rest retrieved from reference TRBV2 and TRBJ1-6, is EPEVTQTPSHQVTQMGQEVILRCVPISNHLYFYWYRQILGQKVEFLVSFYNNEISEKSEIFDDQFSVERPDGSNFTLKIRSTKLEDSAMYFCASQTSGSNSPLHFGNGTRLTVT.

The chain recombines TRBV5-4 with TRBJ2-2, with 8 nucleotides matching TRBD1. The CDR3 covers 15 residues. CDR1 and CDR2 from the germline V gene are SGHNT and YYREEE (reference sequence). Germline trimming cut 1 base from V and 5 bases from J; bases unmatched to any gene: 4. The CDR3 sequence: CASSLNRGFTGELFF. CDR3 bases: TGTGCCAGCAGCTTGAACAGGGGGTTTACCGGGGAGCTGTTTTTT. Full variable domain (rest looked up from reference TRBV5-4 and TRBJ2-2): ETGVTQSPTHLIKTRGQQVTLRCSSQSGHNTVSWYQQALGQGPQFIFQYYREEENGRGNFPPRFSGLQFPNYSSELNVNALELDDSALYLCASSLNRGFTGELFFGEGSRLTVL.

J is TRBJ1-1 and V is TRBV19; weak D call: TRBD1 (6 bases). Germline V lookup: CDR1 LNHDA, CDR2 SQIVND (reference sequence). This CDR3 region has 16 residues. V lost 5 bases and J 0 bases, leaving 16 bases between the germline ends. The CDR3 region is CASSGAGAPMNTEAFF. Written as DNA, the CDR3 is TGTGCCAGTAGTGGGGCAGGGGCCCCGATGAACACTGAAGCTTTCTTT.

The CDR3 region is CATKDYTDTQYF. CDR3 nucleotides: TGTGCCACCAAGGACTACACAGATACGCAGTATTTT. The chain combines TRBV19 with TRBJ2-3, with D perhaps matching TRBD2 (6 bases). V dropped 10 bases and J dropped 2 bases, with 10 bases sitting between them. The CDR3 consists of 12 residues. Germline CDR1 and CDR2: LNHDA and SQIVND (reference sequence).

The chain is built from TRBV25-1 and TRBJ1-2; D is ambiguous. Germline V lookup: CDR1 MGHDK, CDR2 SYGVNS. CDR3 length: 13 residues. Trimming took 2 bases from V and 5 from J, leaving 9 bases between them. The CDR3 DNA sequence: TGTGCCAGCAGTGAAGGGCCCCGATATGGCTACACCTTC. This translates into CASSEGPRYGYTF.

The chain uses TRBV25-1 and TRBJ1-5; D is possibly TRBD1 (6 bases). This CDR3 contains 13 residues. CDR1 and CDR2 (germline): MGHDK, SYGVNS. The V end lost 6 bases, the J end lost 6 bases, and 12 bases lay between the germline ends. The CDR3 region is CASSPGDRQPQHF. CDR3 coding DNA: TGTGCCAGCAGCCCAGGGGATCGTCAGCCCCAGCATTTT.

This sequence joins TRBV11-3 and TRBJ1-1; D not resolved. V shed 7 bases and J shed 0 bases, with 12 bases lying between them. The germline gives CDR1 SGHNT, CDR2 YENEEA. This CDR3 region has 14 residues. The CDR3 here is CASKETTMNTEAFF. The CDR3 DNA sequence: TGTGCCAGCAAAGAGACTACCATGAACACTGAAGCTTTCTTT.

This chain links TRBV28 with TRBJ1-2, with a possible D match to TRBD1 (6 bases). Germline V gene sequence: CDR1 MDHEN, CDR2 SYDVKM. V lost 6 bases and J lost 5, with 25 bases in between. This CDR3 has 17 residues. The CDR3 DNA is TGTGCCAGCAGCCTTACACTTTACAGGGAAACCTTTTATGGCTACACCTTC. It yields the protein CASSLTLYRETFYGYTF.

The CDR3 loop is CASSNRRDTVEAFF. The CDR3 coding sequence is TGCGCCAGCAGTAACCGACGGGACACCGTTGAAGCTTTCTTT. The chain combines TRBV10-2 with TRBJ1-1, with D possibly TRBD1 on 6 matching bases. The V gene's germline CDR1 is WSHSY and CDR2 SAAADI. With 5 bases removed from V and 7 bases from J, the gap between germline ends came to 17 bases. The CDR3 covers 14 residues.

The chain combines TRBV30 with TRBJ2-1; 11 bases agree with TRBD1. Germline V CDR1 and CDR2: GTSNPN, SVGIG (reference sequence). The CDR3 has 16 residues. Trimming removed 0 bases from V and 12 bases from J; junction bases left unmatched: 13. CDR3 DNA sequence: TGTGCCTGGAGTGTAAGTGGACAGGGGGCGAATTTTGGGCAGTTCTTC. Protein sequence: CAWSVSGQGANFGQFF.

The chain couples TRBV15 to TRBJ2-4, with TRBD1 matching 9 bases. CDR1 is LNHNV and CDR2 is YYDKDF in the germline V gene (reference sequence). The CDR3 totals 16 residues. J gave up 6 bases and V 1 base, and 7 bases lay outside the gene matches. CDR3 sequence (DNA): TGTGCCACCAGCAGAGTTGGGACAGGGTTGGGAAACATTCAGTACTTC. It yields the protein CATSRVGTGLGNIQYF.

The genes are TRBV11-2 and TRBJ1-6; D might be TRBD1 (5 bases). V lost 2 bases and J 4 bases, leaving 21 bases between the germline ends. Germline V CDR1 and CDR2: SGHAT, FQNNGV. The CDR3 sequence is 19 residues long. The CDR3 protein is CASSLTAGQSLWYNSPLHF. The DNA of the CDR3 is TGTGCCAGCAGCTTAACTGCAGGGCAATCGCTCTGGTATAATTCACCCCTCCACTTT. Full variable domain (remainder filled in from reference TRBV11-2 and TRBJ1-6): EAGVAQSPRYKIIEKRQSVAFWCNPISGHATLYWYQQILGQGPKLLIQFQNNGVVDDSQLPKDRFSAERLKGVDSTLKIQPAKLEDSAVYLCASSLTAGQSLWYNSPLHFGNGTRLTVT.

The CDR3 DNA reads as TGTGCCTGGAGTCGACAGGGAAATCAGCCCCAGCATTTT. Translated: CAWSRQGNQPQHF. This sequence joins TRBV30 and TRBJ1-5, with 7 bases aligning to TRBD1. The J segment lost 4 bases and the V segment lost 2 bases, leaving 2 bases of the junction unmatched. The CDR3 has 13 amino acids. In germline, CDR1 is GTSNPN, CDR2 SVGIG (reference sequence). Complete variable domain (other parts from reference TRBV30 and TRBJ1-5): SQTIHQWPATLVQPVGSPLSLECTVEGTSNPNLYWYRQAAGRGLQLLFYSVGIGQISSEVPQNLSASRPQDRQFILSSKKLLLSDSGFYLCAWSRQGNQPQHFGDGTRLSIL.

This CDR3 reads CATSTDRGREWGYEQFF. CDR3 DNA: TGTGCCACCAGTACAGACAGGGGCCGTGAGTGGGGTTATGAGCAGTTCTTC. The chain links TRBV15 to TRBJ2-1, with 8 bases matching TRBD1. This CDR3 is built from 17 residues. J was trimmed by 8 bases and V by 6 bases; bases with no gene match: 18. CDR1 and CDR2 (germline): LNHNV, YYDKDF (reference sequence).

The chain employs TRBV4-2 and TRBJ2-5; D call uncertain. The CDR3 totals 12 residues. Germline lookup yields CDR1 LGHNA and CDR2 YNFKEQ. Trimming stripped 0 bases from V and 5 bases from J, with 4 bases between. CDR3 DNA sequence: TGTGCCAGCAGCCAAGATCAGGAGACCCAGTACTTC. It encodes CASSQDQETQYF.

For the CDR3, the DNA is TGTGCCAGCAGCTTTAGCGGGGGGCCCTACGAGCAGTACTTC. It encodes CASSFSGGPYEQYF. The V gene is TRBV9, the J gene TRBJ2-7, with 10 positions matching TRBD2. CDR1 is SGDLS and CDR2 is YYNGEE in the germline V gene. This CDR3 has 14 amino acids. The ends lost 4 bases at V and 2 bases at J; junction bases unmatched: 3. Full variable domain (rest looked up from reference TRBV9 and TRBJ2-7): DSGVTQTPKHLITATGQRVTLRCSPRSGDLSVYWYQQSLDQGLQFLIQYYNGEERAKGNILERFSAQQFPDLHSELNLSSLELGDSALYFCASSFSGGPYEQYFGPGTRLTVT.

In DNA form, the CDR3 reads TGTGCCAGCAGCTTAGGGACAGGGGCAACAGATACGCAGTATTTT. As protein: CASSLGTGATDTQYF. This chain connects TRBV7-2 to TRBJ2-3; TRBD1 matches 9 bases. CDR1 and CDR2 from the germline V gene are SGHTA and FQGNSA. V gave up 1 base and J gave up 3 bases; unmatched junction bases: 2. The CDR3 consists of 15 residues.

V and J are TRBV27 and TRBJ1-2; the match to TRBD1 covers 7 bases. CDR1 is MNHEY, CDR2 SMNVEV, per germline (reference sequence). With V trimmed by 0 bases and J by 3 bases, 7 bases remained unmatched. CDR3 length: 16 residues. The CDR3 loop is CASSLSQTGQHYGYTF. In DNA form, the CDR3 reads TGTGCCAGCAGTTTATCGCAAACGGGACAGCACTATGGCTACACCTTC.

This chain connects TRBV11-2 to TRBJ2-7, with 14 bases matching TRBD2. V lost 5 bases to trimming and J lost 6 bases; unmatched junction nucleotides: 6. This CDR3 is 15 amino acids long. Germline CDR1 is SGHAT and CDR2 is FQNNGV. The chain's CDR3 is CASSARLAGGREQYF. The DNA for the CDR3 is TGTGCCAGCAGCGCGAGACTAGCGGGGGGGCGCGAGCAGTACTTC.

This clone has only a few counts. The chain recombines TRBV27 with TRBJ2-3; TRBD1 might be the D (7 bases). Trimming removed 6 bases at V and 6 bases at J, with 22 bases between. Germline V lookup: CDR1 MNHEY, CDR2 SMNVEV (reference sequence). This CDR3 region has 16 residues. CDR3 in amino acids: CASRRRAGQRGDTQYF. CDR3 in DNA: TGTGCCAGCAGACGAAGGGCGGGACAGCGAGGGGATACGCAGTATTTT.

The genes are TRBV19 and TRBJ1-5; D may be TRBD1 (5 bases). CDR3 length: 13 residues. Germline CDR1 is LNHDA and CDR2 is SQIVND (reference sequence). V lost 11 bases, J lost 6 bases, and 17 bases lay in between. CDR3 protein: CASGGGWGQPQHF. DNA of the CDR3: TGTGCCTCTGGGGGAGGTTGGGGTCAGCCCCAGCATTTT.